This TCR beta chain appears in the sequencing data of a study of T cells in Graves' hyperthyroidism and ophthalmopathy. V was clipped by 4 bases and J by 1 base; unmatched bases: 7. Germline-derived CDR1 and CDR2 are SGHRS and YFSETQ. There are 15 residues in the CDR3. RNA transcripts served as the template for amplifying TCR beta CDR3 regions. An initial round of RT-PCR targeting the TCR CDR3 relied on the HTBI primer set. TCRdb reanalysed the multiplex PCR reads using MiXCR and keeps one entry per CDR3 protein. The data contain roughly 600,000 distinct CDR3 sequences, more than 12% of them singletons.

The sequencing sample was made of blood. This sequence originates from a woman aged 45 to 65 with Graves' ophthalmopathy. The rearrangement joins TRBV5-1 to TRBJ1-1; 7 bases match TRBD1. Written as DNA, the CDR3 is TGCGCCAGCAGCCCGGACAGGACCTCGAACACTGAAGCTTTCTTT. It is translated as CASSPDRTSNTEAFF.